The next 3 T cell receptor beta chains were all read from a single sample in a study of blood T cell repertoires in COVID-19. Assay: immunoSEQ multiplex PCR; the TCRdb copy retains only in-frame clones and omits some. The table lists over 90,000 clones, around 90% of them singletons. Sequencing was done on a sample of peripheral blood. The receptors originated from a human donor in a cohort sampled during active COVID-19.

V is TRBV20-1 and J is TRBJ1-2; D is uncertain. The V gene lost 0 bases and the J gene lost 9 bases, with 8 bases spanning the gap. The CDR3 is made up of 11 amino acids. CDR1 and CDR2 (germline): DFQATT, SNEGSKA (reference sequence). CDR3 in DNA: TGCAGTGCTAGAGATGGGAGGCGCTACACCTTC. Translating it yields CSARDGRRYTF.

This sequence joins TRBV9 and TRBJ2-5; a possible D gene is TRBD1 (5 bases). Germline CDR1 reads SGDLS; CDR2 reads YYNGEE. V lost 0 bases and J 5 bases, leaving 11 bases between the germline ends. The CDR3 extends over 14 amino acids. The CDR3 DNA follows: TGTGCCAGCAGCGTAGCAGGGCAGAAGGAGACCCAGTACTTC. It encodes CASSVAGQKETQYF. The entire variable domain, with the rest obtained from reference TRBV9 and TRBJ2-5, is as follows: DSGVTQTPKHLITATGQRVTLRCSPRSGDLSVYWYQQSLDQGLQFLIQYYNGEERAKGNILERFSAQQFPDLHSELNLSSLELGDSALYFCASSVAGQKETQYFGPGTRLLVL.

The gene calls are TRBV2 and TRBJ1-2; 10 nucleotides match TRBD1. Losses at the gene ends were 4 bases for V and 6 bases for J; bases not matched to a gene: 2. Germline lookup yields CDR1 SNHLY and CDR2 FYNNEI. The CDR3 is made up of 13 amino acids. In DNA, the CDR3 is TGTGCCAGCAGTGGACAGGGGGCCGATGGCTACACCTTC. Protein product: CASSGQGADGYTF.